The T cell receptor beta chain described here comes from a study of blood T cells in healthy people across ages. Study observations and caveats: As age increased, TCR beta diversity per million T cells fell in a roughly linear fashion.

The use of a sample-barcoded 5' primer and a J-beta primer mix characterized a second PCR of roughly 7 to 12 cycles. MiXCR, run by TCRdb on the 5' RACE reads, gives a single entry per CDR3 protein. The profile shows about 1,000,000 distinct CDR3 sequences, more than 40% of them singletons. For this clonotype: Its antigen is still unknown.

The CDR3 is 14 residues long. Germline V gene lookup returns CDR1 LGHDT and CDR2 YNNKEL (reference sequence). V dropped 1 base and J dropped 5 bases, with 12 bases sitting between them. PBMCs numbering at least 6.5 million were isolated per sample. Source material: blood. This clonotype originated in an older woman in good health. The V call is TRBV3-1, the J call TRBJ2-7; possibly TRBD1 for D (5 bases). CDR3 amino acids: CASSQAGYNDEQYF. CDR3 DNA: TGTGCCAGCAGCCAAGCAGGGTATAACGACGAGCAGTACTTC.